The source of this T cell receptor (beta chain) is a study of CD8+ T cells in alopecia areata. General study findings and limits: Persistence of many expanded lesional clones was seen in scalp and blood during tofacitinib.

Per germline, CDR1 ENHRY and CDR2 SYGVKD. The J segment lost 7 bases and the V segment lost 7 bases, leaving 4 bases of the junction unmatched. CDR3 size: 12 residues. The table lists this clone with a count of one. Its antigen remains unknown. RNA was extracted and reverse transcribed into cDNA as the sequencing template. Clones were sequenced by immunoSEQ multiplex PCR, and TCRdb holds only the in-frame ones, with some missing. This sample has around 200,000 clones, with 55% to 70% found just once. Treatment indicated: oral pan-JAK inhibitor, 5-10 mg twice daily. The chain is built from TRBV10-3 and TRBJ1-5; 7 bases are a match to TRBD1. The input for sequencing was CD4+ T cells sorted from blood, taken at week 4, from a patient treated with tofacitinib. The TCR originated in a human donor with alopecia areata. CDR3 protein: CAIKGAGQPQHF. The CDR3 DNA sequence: TGTGCCATCAAGGGGGCTGGGCAGCCCCAGCATTTT.